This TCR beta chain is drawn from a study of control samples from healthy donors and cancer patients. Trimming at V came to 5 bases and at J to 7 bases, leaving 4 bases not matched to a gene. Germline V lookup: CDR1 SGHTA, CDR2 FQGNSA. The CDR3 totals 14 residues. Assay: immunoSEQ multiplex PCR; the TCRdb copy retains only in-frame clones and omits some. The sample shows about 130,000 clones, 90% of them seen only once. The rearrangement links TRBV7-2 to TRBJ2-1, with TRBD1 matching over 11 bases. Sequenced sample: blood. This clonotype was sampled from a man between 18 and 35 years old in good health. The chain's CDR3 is CASSIGTGGNEQFF. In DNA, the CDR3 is TGTGCCAGCAGCATTGGGACAGGGGGAAATGAGCAGTTCTTC.